The clone carrying this TCR beta chain occurred once. This entry is derived from a study of blood T cell repertoires in COVID-19. Study in general: T cells, B-cell-depleted T cells, or PBMCs provided the cDNA or gDNA that served as material.

Profiled with immunoSEQ multiplex PCR; TCRdb holds only in-frame clones, not every one. The sample consists of about 300,000 clones, over 85% of them appearing once. The CDR3 spans 14 residues. CDR1 is LGHDT and CDR2 is YNNKEL in the germline V gene (reference sequence). The trim removed 4 bases at V and 5 bases at J, leaving 2 bases unmatched. J is TRBJ2-5 and V is TRBV3-1 (or the pseudogene TRBV3-2); 12 nucleotides match TRBD2. The sequencing input was PBMCs or T cells enriched from blood (not recorded which). The origin of this receptor is a woman aged 50 to 60 who had been exposed to COVID-19. CDR3 DNA: TGTGCCAGCAGCCGACTAGCGGGGGAGGAGACCCAGTACTTC. Amino acids: CASSRLAGEETQYF.